The rows below give T cell receptor beta chains drawn from one sample of a study of OX40 agonist ivuxolimab in advanced cancers. TCRdb keeps only in-frame clones here, not all; method: immunoSEQ multiplex PCR. The table lists approximately 75,000 clones, 90% of them singletons, with under 0.4% in the top ten. The sample here was CD4+ or CD8+ T cells sorted from blood, taken in a trial of the OX40 agonist ivuxolimab. These TCRs come from an adult with an advanced solid tumor such as melanoma, head and neck, liver or kidney cancer. The CDR3 runs from the conserved cysteine through the conserved F or W. Fields, in order: clone size, V gene, J gene, D gene, CDR3 DNA, CDR3 protein. D genes are given only for firm matches. Not every row has a clone size; where given, it reads once, few, many or a size class.

>.|TRBV7-8|TRBJ2-1|TRBD2
TGTGCCAGCAGCTTTTTGCGGGGGGGTCTTGACAATGAGCAGTTCTTC
CASSFLRGGLDNEQFF
>.|TRBV11-2|TRBJ2-3|TRBD1
TGTGCCAGCAGACAATCGACAGGGGGCAACACAGATACGCAGTATTTT
CASRQSTGGNTDTQYF
>.|TRBV7-9|TRBJ2-7|TRBD2
TGTGCCAGCAGCGGAACTAGCGGGCGCTCCTACGAGCAGTACTTC
CASSGTSGRSYEQYF
>.|TRBV7-2|TRBJ1-3|.
TGTGCCAGCAGCTTAGCGCCTCCTCTCTCTGGAAACACCATATATTTT
CASSLAPPLSGNTIYF
>.|TRBV6-5|TRBJ1-2|.
TGTGCCAGCTGGCGTGGGGGGAACTATGGCTACACCTTC
CASWRGGNYGYTF
>.|TRBV6-1|TRBJ2-7|TRBD1
TGTGCCAGCAGTCGGCCGGGACAGTGGGCCTACGAGCAGTACTTC
CASSRPGQWAYEQYF
>.|TRBV30|TRBJ2-1|TRBD2
TGTGCCTGGAGCGAGCGGGGGGGCTACAATGAGCAGTTCTTC
CAWSERGGYNEQFF
>.|TRBV18|TRBJ2-3|TRBD2
TGTGCCAGCTCAACAGGACTAGCGGGGGCAGATACGCAGTATTTT
CASSTGLAGADTQYF
>once|TRBV28|TRBJ1-2|.
TGTGCCAGCAGCCTCACAGAGGCAGGGGCAACTCTAAGAAGGTCTAACTATGGCTACACCTTC
CASSLTEAGATLRRSNYGYTF
>.|TRBV19|TRBJ1-1|.
TGTGCCAGTAGTATAGATGCAGCCATGAACACTGAAGCTTTCTTT
CASSIDAAMNTEAFF
>.|TRBV7-8|TRBJ2-2|.
TGTGCCAGCAGCTTAGTAGGCGGGGAGCTGTTTTTT
CASSLVGGELFF
>.|TRBV7-8|TRBJ2-2|TRBD2
TGTGCCAGCAGCCCCGGGGGGAGCGGGGAGCTGTTTTTT
CASSPGGSGELFF
>.|TRBV19|TRBJ2-1|.
TGTGCCAGTAGTATAGGAGCTGGGGGGTGGTACAATGAGCAGTTCTTC
CASSIGAGGWYNEQFF
>.|TRBV15|TRBJ2-7|.
TGTGCCACCAGCAACGATGCAGGGAACGAGCAGTACTTC
CATSNDAGNEQYF